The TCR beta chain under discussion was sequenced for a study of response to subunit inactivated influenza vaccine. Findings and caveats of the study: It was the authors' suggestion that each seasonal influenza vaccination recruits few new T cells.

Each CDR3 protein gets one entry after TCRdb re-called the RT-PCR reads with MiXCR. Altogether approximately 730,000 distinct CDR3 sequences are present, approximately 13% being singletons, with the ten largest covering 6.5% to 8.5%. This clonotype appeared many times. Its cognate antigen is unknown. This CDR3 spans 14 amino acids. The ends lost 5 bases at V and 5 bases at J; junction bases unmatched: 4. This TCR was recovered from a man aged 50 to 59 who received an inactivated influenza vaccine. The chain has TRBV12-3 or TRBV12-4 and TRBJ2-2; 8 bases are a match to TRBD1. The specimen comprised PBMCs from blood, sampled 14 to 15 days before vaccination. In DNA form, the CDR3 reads TGTGCCAGCAGTCCGCGGACAGGGACCGGGGAGCTGTTTTTT. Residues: CASSPRTGTGELFF.